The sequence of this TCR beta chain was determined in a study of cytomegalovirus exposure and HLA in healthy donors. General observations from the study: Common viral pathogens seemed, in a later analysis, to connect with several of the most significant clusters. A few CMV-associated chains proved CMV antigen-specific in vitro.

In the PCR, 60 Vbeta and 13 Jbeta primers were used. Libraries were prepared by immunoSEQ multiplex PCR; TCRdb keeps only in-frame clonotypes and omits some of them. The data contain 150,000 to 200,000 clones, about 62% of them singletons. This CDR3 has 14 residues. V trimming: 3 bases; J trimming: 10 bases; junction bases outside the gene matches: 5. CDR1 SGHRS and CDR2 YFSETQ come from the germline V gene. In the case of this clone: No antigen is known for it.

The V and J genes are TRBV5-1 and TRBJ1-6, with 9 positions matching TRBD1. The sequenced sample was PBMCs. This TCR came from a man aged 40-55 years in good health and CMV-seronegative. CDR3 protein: CASSSGQGSSPLHF. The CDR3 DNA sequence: TGCGCCAGCAGCTCAGGACAGGGGTCCTCACCCCTCCACTTT. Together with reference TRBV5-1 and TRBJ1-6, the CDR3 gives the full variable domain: KAGVTQTPRYLIKTRGQQVTLSCSPISGHRSVSWYQQTPGQGLQFLFEYFSETQRNKGNFPGRFSGRQFSNSRSEMNVSTLELGDSALYLCASSSGQGSSPLHFGNGTRLTVT.